These 21 T cell receptor beta chains were sequenced from one sample in a study of beta chain features in type 1 diabetes. Study outcomes and limitations: The study found moderately but significantly shorter TCRB CDR3s in all four CD4+ subsets of Type 1 diabetes patients.

cDNA synthesis used the whole RNA isolate, giving expressed TCRB sequences. Some clones are missing from TCRdb's copy, which holds only in-frame ones; the method was immunoSEQ multiplex PCR. The sample lists more than 250,000 clones, 24% occurring once. The antigens these receptors bind are not known. The specimen was naive CD4+ T cells from blood. These receptor sequences come from a woman in her thirties with type 1 diabetes.

The rearrangement uses TRBV2 and TRBJ2-1; 7 bases agree with TRBD1. J gave up 3 bases and V 7 bases, and 9 bases lay outside the gene matches. The CDR3 sequence is 15 residues long. Per the germline V gene, CDR1 is SNHLY and CDR2 is FYNNEI. CDR3 DNA sequence: TGTGCCAGCACCGTACAGGGGCCTTTCTACAATGAGCAGTTCTTC. Its translation is CASTVQGPFYNEQFF.

The CDR3 DNA follows: TGTGCCAGCAGCCCGACTAGCGGGATCTTATACAATGAGCAGTTCTTC. Translated: CASSPTSGILYNEQFF. The chain is built from TRBV9 and TRBJ2-1, with 11 bases matching TRBD2. Looked up from germline, CDR1 is SGDLS and CDR2 is YYNGEE. CDR3 length: 16 residues. The trim removed 4 bases at V and 4 bases at J, leaving 7 bases unmatched.

This clone showed up just a few times. The rearrangement uses TRBV11-2 and TRBJ2-5; D not resolved. The V end lost 1 base, the J end lost 2 bases, and 8 bases lay between the germline ends. Per the germline V gene, CDR1 is SGHAT and CDR2 is FQNNGV. This CDR3 is 14 amino acids long. CDR3 region: CASSLAGIQETQYF. In DNA, the CDR3 is TGTGCCAGCAGCTTAGCGGGTATACAAGAGACCCAGTACTTC.

This clone has just a few counts. The CDR3 DNA sequence: TGTGCCAGCAGCTCCCGTGGGACTAGCGGGAGGGCAGATACGCAGTATTTT. Translated: CASSSRGTSGRADTQYF. The chain combines TRBV7-3 with TRBJ2-3; TRBD2 matches 16 bases. Germline V CDR1 and CDR2: SGHTA, FQGTGA. V was pared by 4 bases and J by 4 bases, with 5 bases of the junction left unmatched. This CDR3 spans 17 amino acids.

This clone was seen a few times. The rearrangement joins TRBV4-1 to TRBJ1-5; D is ambiguous. Trimming shortened V by 4 bases and J by 2 bases, and 9 bases separated the two germline ends. Germline V gives CDR1 MGHRA, CDR2 YSYEKL. This CDR3 is built from 14 residues. CDR3 coding DNA: TGCGCCAGCAGCCGTGGAGTCGGCAATCAGCCCCAGCATTTT. As protein: CASSRGVGNQPQHF.

This clone was picked up a small number of times. The chain carries TRBV19 and TRBJ1-5; D is unclear. Germline V gene sequence: CDR1 LNHDA, CDR2 SQIVND (reference sequence). This CDR3 is built from 15 residues. V lost 7 bases to trimming and J lost 0 bases, with 13 bases between them. For the CDR3, the DNA is TGTGCCAGTACCCCGTCCGGTTATAGCAATCAGCCCCAGCATTTT. The encoded protein is CASTPSGYSNQPQHF.

This clone appeared a few times. V usage is TRBV5-1 and J usage is TRBJ2-2; 8 nucleotides line up with TRBD1. Trimming cost V 4 bases and J 1 base; bases outside gene matches: 6. Germline CDR1 and CDR2: SGHRS and YFSETQ. The CDR3 has 16 residues. DNA of the CDR3: TGCGCCAGCAGCGATCAAACAGGGGGGAACACCGGGGAGCTGTTTTTT. Translation gives CASSDQTGGNTGELFF.

This clone was recorded a few times. The chain has TRBV4-1 and TRBJ2-1, with D perhaps matching TRBD1 (6 bases). Germline CDR1 and CDR2: MGHRA and YSYEKL. The V and J ends lost 0 bases and 6 bases respectively, with 9 bases between them. The CDR3 consists of 14 residues. In DNA form, the CDR3 reads TGCGCCAGCAGCCAAGACAGGGGTTCCAATGAGCAGTTCTTC. This codes for CASSQDRGSNEQFF.

A few counts support this clone. J is TRBJ2-1 and V is TRBV5-1; 8 bases match TRBD1. The junction had 8 bases not matched to a gene; V was cut back by 3 bases and J by 0 bases. This CDR3 spans 17 amino acids. The germline V gene encodes CDR1 SGHRS and CDR2 YFSETQ. The CDR3 is CASSWGQGARSYNEQFF. DNA of the CDR3: TGCGCCAGCAGCTGGGGCCAGGGGGCTCGCTCCTACAATGAGCAGTTCTTC.

The chain combines TRBV27 with TRBJ2-1; 9 bases map to TRBD1. The CDR3 sequence is 15 residues long. The V gene end was trimmed by 7 bases and the J gene end by 3 bases; junction bases not matched to a gene: 7. Germline V CDR1 and CDR2: MNHEY, SMNVEV (reference sequence). The CDR3 nucleotides read TGTGCCAGCAAAGAGGACAGGGGAATCTACAATGAGCAGTTCTTC. Protein product: CASKEDRGIYNEQFF.

This clone was observed a few times. The J gene is TRBJ2-6, the V gene TRBV29-1; D remains unclear. The CDR3 consists of 16 residues. V dropped 4 bases and J dropped 0 bases, with 13 bases sitting between them. From germline, CDR1 is SQVTM and CDR2 ANQGSEA. The CDR3 is CSVAASLTSGANVLTF. The DNA of the CDR3 is TGCAGCGTTGCAGCGAGCCTCACCTCTGGGGCCAACGTCCTGACTTTC. Complete variable domain (other parts from reference TRBV29-1 and TRBJ2-6): SAVISQKPSRDICQRGTSLTIQCQVDSQVTMMFWYRQQPGQSLTLIATANQGSEATYESGFVIDKFPISRPNLTFSTLTVSNMSPEDSSIYLCSVAASLTSGANVLTFGAGSRLTVL.

V gene TRBV5-1 combines with J gene TRBJ2-3; 9 nucleotides match TRBD1. Germline trimming cut 4 bases from V and 4 bases from J; bases unmatched to any gene: 4. The CDR3 length is 14 residues. CDR1 and CDR2 from the germline V gene are SGHRS and YFSETQ. CDR3: CASSPGTGPDTQYF. As DNA, the CDR3 is TGCGCCAGCAGCCCCGGGACAGGGCCAGATACGCAGTATTTT.

The gene calls are TRBV7-9 and TRBJ1-2; no clear D gene. Germline V CDR1 and CDR2: SEHNR, FQNEAQ (reference sequence). Trimming took 1 base from V and 5 from J, leaving 8 bases between them. This CDR3 spans 13 amino acids. The CDR3 nucleotides read TGTGCCAGCAGCTTAGGATCGGGTTATGGCTACACCTTC. Translating gives CASSLGSGYGYTF.

This clone has a handful of counts. V and J are TRBV29-1 and TRBJ2-7; the D is unclear. This CDR3 has 15 residues. Germline-derived CDR1 and CDR2 are SQVTM and ANQGSEA. Trimming left V 1 base short and J 7 bases short, with 20 bases between. The CDR3 reads CSVEVISSPSREQYF. CDR3 bases: TGCAGCGTTGAAGTTATTAGCTCACCCTCACGGGAGCAGTACTTC.

The chain uses TRBV15 and TRBJ2-1, with TRBD2 matching 11 bases. CDR1 is LNHNV, CDR2 YYDKDF, per germline (reference sequence). This CDR3 has 15 residues. The V and J ends lost 5 bases and 4 bases, in that order; junction bases with no gene match: 4. Here the CDR3 DNA reads TGTGCCACCAGCTTGGGACTAGCGGAGTACAATGAGCAGTTCTTC. It specifies CATSLGLAEYNEQFF.

J is TRBJ2-1 and V is TRBV7-9, with 11 bases matching TRBD2. From germline, CDR1 is SEHNR and CDR2 FQNEAQ (reference sequence). With 1 base clipped from V and 6 bases from J, the junction kept 2 bases outside the gene matches. This CDR3 is built from 15 residues. The chain's CDR3 is CASSLGGLAVNEQFF. DNA of the CDR3: TGTGCCAGCAGCTTAGGGGGACTAGCGGTCAATGAGCAGTTCTTC.

V and J are TRBV6-5 and TRBJ2-7, with TRBD1 identical over 7 bases. J gave up 7 bases and V 5 bases, and 8 bases lay outside the gene matches. This CDR3 comprises 13 residues. Germline loops: CDR1 MNHEY, CDR2 SVGAGI. The CDR3 protein is CASSRQGTGEQYF. CDR3 DNA: TGTGCCAGCAGTAGACAGGGCACCGGGGAGCAGTACTTC.

V and J are TRBV2 and TRBJ2-4, with D tentatively TRBD1 (5 bases). Germline CDR1 SNHLY, CDR2 FYNNEI. Trimming removed 3 bases at V and 5 bases at J, with 11 bases between. There are 14 residues in the CDR3. In DNA form, the CDR3 reads TGTGCCAGCAGTGATTGGGGCAACGAAAACATTCAGTACTTC. Translating gives CASSDWGNENIQYF.

This clone was found a few times. This chain joins TRBV5-4 and TRBJ2-1; 8 bases align to TRBD1. The CDR3 length is 15 residues. Trimming cost V 5 bases and J 9 bases; bases outside gene matches: 13. Per the germline V gene, CDR1 is SGHNT and CDR2 is YYREEE (reference sequence). The CDR3 loop is CASSFPDRDDPEQFF. The DNA for the CDR3 is TGTGCCAGCAGTTTCCCGGACAGGGATGATCCTGAGCAGTTCTTC.

In this sample, this clone turned up a few times. This rearrangement joins TRBV27 to TRBJ2-2; D might be TRBD1 (5 bases). Germline assignment: CDR1 MNHEY and CDR2 SMNVEV (reference sequence). The V end lost 3 bases, the J end lost 3 bases, and 11 bases lay between the germline ends. The CDR3 sequence is 15 residues long. In nucleotides, the CDR3 is TGTGCCAGCAGTTTGGGGCGGACCTACACCGGGGAGCTGTTTTTT. Encoded protein: CASSLGRTYTGELFF.

This clone was seen a handful of times. This chain links TRBV2 with TRBJ2-7; 8 bases fit TRBD2. Germline V gene data show CDR1 as SNHLY and CDR2 as FYNNEI. With 4 bases clipped from V and 5 bases from J, the junction kept 7 bases outside the gene matches. The CDR3 has 14 residues. The CDR3 loop is CASSGGLGFDEQYF. The CDR3 coding sequence is TGTGCCAGCAGTGGGGGACTAGGGTTCGACGAGCAGTACTTC.